This is a list of T cell receptor beta chains from one sample in a study of Tregs in tolerant kidney transplant recipients. These receptors have no known antigen. Clones were sequenced by immunoSEQ multiplex PCR, and TCRdb holds only the in-frame ones, with some missing. The table has 5,000 to 6,500 clones, roughly 90% seen once. This specimen consisted of Tregs from blood cultured with allogeneic cells, obtained before the transplant. Receptor source: a human patient who received a combined kidney and bone marrow transplant. The conserved cysteine and the conserved F or W are not part of the CDR3 here.

v_call cdr3_aa
TRBV14 ASSRDLFSGNTIY
TRBV15 ATSRDRGYEQY
TRBV6-1 ASSAQLVYPGGYT
TRBV29-1 SVDVWDTASSGNTIY
TRBV9 ASSVAPGWGETQY
TRBV11-3 ASTPGRGSTEAF
TRBV2 ASSARPGTGGNYGYT
TRBV28 ASSPRPTEAF
TRBV9 ASSVAGQPNTGELF
TRBV28 ASSTIPGPKGSYEQY
TRBV15 ATSTGTAF
TRBV7-9 ASSRDRANYGYT
TRBV6-1 ATGASSGNTIY
TRBV5-5 ASSFTRLQGARYGYT
TRBV7-2 ASSSTAGLQETQY
TRBV28 ASSTQAYYGYT
TRBV5-4 ASSPGQPNYGYT
TRBV14 ASSHGGALSSYNSPLH
TRBV10-1 ASSPGTGGHEQY
TRBV9 ASSVAQGEYGYT
TRBV19 ASSRGDRANEKLF
TRBV19 ASRNRSTDTQY
TRBV18 ASSPGSAGGQETQY
TRBV7-9 ASSLSYGYT
TRBV27 AIASDRINQPQH
TRBV15 ATSRDRGGLIGNTIY
TRBV19 ASSINVGVDYGYT
TRBV6-1 ASSEWTEQGTQY
TRBV7-2 ASSLGLAGYNEQF
TRBV5-1 ASSLGLAGVYNEQF
TRBV2 ASSVAYEQY
TRBV5-6 ASSLDLGGKAF
TRBV7-2 ASSPTVSYNEQF
TRBV28 ASSFGGGTDTQY
TRBV9 ASSVGGQGDYNSPLH
TRBV14 ASSQVGWGSEQF
TRBV7-6 ASGDRGLFGYT